This paragraph reports one T cell receptor (beta chain). Authors' data handling: Amplification from reference gene primers served as the basis for estimated nucleated cell counts. Produced via immunoSEQ multiplex PCR; TCRdb's table is partial and in-frame only. V and J calls and clone size are given by that table; D and trimming were obtained from the DNA. The sample has over 100,000 clones; over 75% are singletons. The sample belongs to a study of blood T cell repertoires in COVID-19. Study information: The United States, Italy and Spain were the sources of the acute and convalescent COVID-19 samples. From T cells, B-cell-depleted T cells, or PBMCs came the material, which was cDNA or gDNA.

The CDR3 totals 17 residues. CDR1 is SGHRS, CDR2 YFSETQ, per germline. The V gene lost 0 bases and the J gene lost 2 bases, with 15 bases spanning the gap. Source material: peripheral blood. V and J are TRBV5-1 and TRBJ2-4; D may be TRBD2 (5 bases). This receptor was taken from a woman between 70 and 85 years old with acute or convalescent COVID-19. CDR3 nucleotide sequence: TGCGCCAGCAGCTTGGACGGGGTTGGGAGAACCAAAAACATTCAGTACTTC. It specifies CASSLDGVGRTKNIQYF.